This section outlines one T cell receptor (beta chain) sequence together with its context. The antigen remains undetermined. The same CDR3 is also encoded by other DNA sequences in this sample. The record originates from a study of early stage breast cancer tumors. Study outcomes and limitations: Most shared enriched TCRB sequences were commonly generated ones. In 14 of 16 patients, blood comparison separated tumor from normal breast. Functional markers like CD4, CD8 and FOXP3 were missed in bulk sequencing.

Germline V gives CDR1 SEHNR, CDR2 FQNEAQ (reference sequence). The CDR3 is 13 amino acids. The V end lost 6 bases, the J end lost 7 bases, and 15 bases lay between the germline ends. Sequenced by immunoSEQ multiplex PCR; TCRdb stores in-frame clones only, minus some. The sample has 25,000 to 35,000 clones, roughly four fifths seen once; the top ten hold 4% to 5%. Sequencing was performed on blood. This clonotype originated in a person aged 40 to 50 with breast cancer. The V call is TRBV7-9, the J call TRBJ1-2, with a tentative D call TRBD1 (6 bases). Written as DNA, the CDR3 is TGTGCCAGCAGTCAAGTGGGAGGGGGTGGCTACACCTTC. Translated: CASSQVGGGGYTF.